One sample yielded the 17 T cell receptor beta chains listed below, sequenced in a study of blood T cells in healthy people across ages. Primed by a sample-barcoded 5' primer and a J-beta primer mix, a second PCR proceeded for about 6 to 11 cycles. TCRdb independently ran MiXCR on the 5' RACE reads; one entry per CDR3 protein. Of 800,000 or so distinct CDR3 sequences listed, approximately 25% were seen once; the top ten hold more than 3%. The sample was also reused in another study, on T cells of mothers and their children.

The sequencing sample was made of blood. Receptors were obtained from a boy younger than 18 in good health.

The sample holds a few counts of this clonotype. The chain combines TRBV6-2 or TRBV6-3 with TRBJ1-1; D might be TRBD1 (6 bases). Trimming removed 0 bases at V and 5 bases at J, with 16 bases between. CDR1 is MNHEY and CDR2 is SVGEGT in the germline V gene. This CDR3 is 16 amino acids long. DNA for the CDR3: TGTGCCAGCAGTTACTCGGGCTCACAGGGTGAAACTGAAGCTTTCTTT. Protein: CASSYSGSQGETEAFF.

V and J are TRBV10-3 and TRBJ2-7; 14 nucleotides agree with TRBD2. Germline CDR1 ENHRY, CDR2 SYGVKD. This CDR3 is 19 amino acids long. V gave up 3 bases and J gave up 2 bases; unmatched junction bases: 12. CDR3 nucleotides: TGTGCCATCAGTGACTCACCTACTACGACTAGCGGGGGGGCCTACGAGCAGTACTTC. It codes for CAISDSPTTTSGGAYEQYF.

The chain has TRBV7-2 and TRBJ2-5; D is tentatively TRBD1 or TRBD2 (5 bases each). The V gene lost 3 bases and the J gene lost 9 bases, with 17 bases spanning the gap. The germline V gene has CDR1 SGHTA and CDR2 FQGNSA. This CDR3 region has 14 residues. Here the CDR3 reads CASSFSGTPRPQYF. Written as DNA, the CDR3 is TGTGCCAGCAGCTTCTCCGGGACGCCCAGGCCCCAGTACTTC. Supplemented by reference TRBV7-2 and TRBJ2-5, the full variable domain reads GAGVSQSPSNKVTEKGKDVELRCDPISGHTALYWYRQSLGQGLEFLIYFQGNSAPDKSGLPSDRFSAERTGGSVSTLTIQRTQQEDSAVYLCASSFSGTPRPQYFGPGTRLLVL.

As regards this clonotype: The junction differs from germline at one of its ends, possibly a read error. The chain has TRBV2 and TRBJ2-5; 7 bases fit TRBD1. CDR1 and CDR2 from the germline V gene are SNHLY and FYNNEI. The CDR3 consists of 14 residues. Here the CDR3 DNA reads TGTGCTAGCAGCATGGCAGGGGGTGCAGAGACCCAGCACTTC. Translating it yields CASSMAGGAETQHF.

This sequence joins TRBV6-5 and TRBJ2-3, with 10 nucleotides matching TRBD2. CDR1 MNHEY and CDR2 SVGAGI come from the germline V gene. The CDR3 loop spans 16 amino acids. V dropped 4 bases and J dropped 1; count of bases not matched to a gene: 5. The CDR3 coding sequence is TGTGCCAGCAGTTTCCGGACTAGCGGTCGCACAGATACGCAGTATTTT. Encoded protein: CASSFRTSGRTDTQYF.

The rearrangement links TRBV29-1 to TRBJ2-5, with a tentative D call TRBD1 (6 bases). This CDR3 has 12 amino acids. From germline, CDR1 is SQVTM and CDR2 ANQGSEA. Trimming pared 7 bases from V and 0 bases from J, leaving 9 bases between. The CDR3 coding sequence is TGCAGCGGACGGGACAACCAAGAGACCCAGTACTTC. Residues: CSGRDNQETQYF.

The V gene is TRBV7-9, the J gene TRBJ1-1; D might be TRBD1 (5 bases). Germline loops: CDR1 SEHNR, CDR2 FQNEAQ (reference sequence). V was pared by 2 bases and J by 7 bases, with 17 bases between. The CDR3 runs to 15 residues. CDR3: CASSLRGRVAGEAFF. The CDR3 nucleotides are TGTGCCAGCAGCTTAAGGGGCCGGGTGGCAGGTGAAGCTTTCTTT. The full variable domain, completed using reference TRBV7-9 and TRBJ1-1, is DTGVSQNPRHKITKRGQNVTFRCDPISEHNRLYWYRQTLGQGPEFLTYFQNEAQLEKSRLLSDRFSAERPKGSFSTLEIQRTEQGDSAMYLCASSLRGRVAGEAFFGQGTRLTVV.

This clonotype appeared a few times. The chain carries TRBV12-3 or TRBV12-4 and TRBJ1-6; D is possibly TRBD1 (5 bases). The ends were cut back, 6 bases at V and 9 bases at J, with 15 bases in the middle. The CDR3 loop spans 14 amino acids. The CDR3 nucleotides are TGTGCCAGCAGCTGGGGCAGGGTTTCTTCACCCCTCCACTTT. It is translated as CASSWGRVSSPLHF.

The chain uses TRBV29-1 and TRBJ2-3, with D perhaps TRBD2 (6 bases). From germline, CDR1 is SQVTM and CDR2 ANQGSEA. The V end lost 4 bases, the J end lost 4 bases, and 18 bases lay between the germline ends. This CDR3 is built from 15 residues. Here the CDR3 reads CSVGVLERAADTQYF. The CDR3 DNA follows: TGCAGCGTTGGAGTCTTAGAGCGGGCCGCAGATACGCAGTATTTT.

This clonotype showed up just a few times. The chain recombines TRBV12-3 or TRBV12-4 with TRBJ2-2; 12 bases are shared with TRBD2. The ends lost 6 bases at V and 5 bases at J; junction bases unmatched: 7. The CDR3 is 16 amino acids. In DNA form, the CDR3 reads TGTGCCAGCAGGACTAGCGGGAGTCCGGCGACCGGGGAGCTGTTTTTT. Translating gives CASRTSGSPATGELFF.

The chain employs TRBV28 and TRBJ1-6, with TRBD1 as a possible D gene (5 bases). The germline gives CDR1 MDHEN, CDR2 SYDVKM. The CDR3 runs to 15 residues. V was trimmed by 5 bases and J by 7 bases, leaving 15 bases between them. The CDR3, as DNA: TGTGCCAGCAGTATAGTCAAGGGGATCAATTCACCCCTCCACTTT. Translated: CASSIVKGINSPLHF.

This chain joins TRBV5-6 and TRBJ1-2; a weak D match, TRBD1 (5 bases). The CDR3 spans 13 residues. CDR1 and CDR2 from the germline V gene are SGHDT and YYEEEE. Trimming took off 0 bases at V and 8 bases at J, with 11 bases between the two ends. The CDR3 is CASSLVGGAGYTF. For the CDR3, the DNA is TGTGCCAGCAGCTTGGTGGGGGGAGCGGGCTACACCTTC.

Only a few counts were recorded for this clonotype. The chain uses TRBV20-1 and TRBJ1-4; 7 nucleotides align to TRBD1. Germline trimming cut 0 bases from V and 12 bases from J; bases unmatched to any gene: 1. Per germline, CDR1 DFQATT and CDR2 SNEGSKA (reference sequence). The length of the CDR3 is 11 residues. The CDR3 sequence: CSARDGQELFF. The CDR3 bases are TGCAGTGCTAGAGACGGACAGGAACTGTTTTTT.

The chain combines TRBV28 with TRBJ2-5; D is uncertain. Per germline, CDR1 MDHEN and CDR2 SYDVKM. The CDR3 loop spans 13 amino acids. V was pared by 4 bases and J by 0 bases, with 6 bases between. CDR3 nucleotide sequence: TGTGCCAGCAGTTCAGCCCACCAAGAGACCCAGTACTTC. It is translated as CASSSAHQETQYF.

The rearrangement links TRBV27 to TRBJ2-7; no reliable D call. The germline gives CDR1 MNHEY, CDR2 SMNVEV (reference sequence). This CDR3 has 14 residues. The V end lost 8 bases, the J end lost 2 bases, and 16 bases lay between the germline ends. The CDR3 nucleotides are TGTGCCAGCGGCCAGCTGGGTTCAACCTACGAGCAGTACTTC. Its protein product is CASGQLGSTYEQYF.

The CDR3 region is CATIQEEGELTDTQYF. The DNA for the CDR3 is TGTGCCACCATCCAAGAGGAGGGGGAGCTCACAGATACGCAGTATTTT. The V gene is TRBV15, the J gene TRBJ2-3, with D perhaps matching TRBD1 or TRBD2 (6 bases each). V was cut by 7 bases and J by 2 bases, with 19 bases left in between. CDR3 length: 16 amino acids. Looked up from germline, CDR1 is LNHNV and CDR2 is YYDKDF (reference sequence). The whole variable domain, filled in from reference TRBV15 and TRBJ2-3, reads DAMVIQNPRYQVTQFGKPVTLSCSQTLNHNVMYWYQQKSSQAPKLLFHYYDKDFNNEADTPDNFQSRRPNTSFCFLDIRSPGLGDTAMYLCATIQEEGELTDTQYFGPGTRLTVL.

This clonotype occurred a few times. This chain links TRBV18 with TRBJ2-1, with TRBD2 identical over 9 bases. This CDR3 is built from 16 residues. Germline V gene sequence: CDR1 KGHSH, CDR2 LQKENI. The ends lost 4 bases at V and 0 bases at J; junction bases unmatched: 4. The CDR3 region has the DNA TGTGCCAGCTCACTTAATAGCGGGAGCTCCTACAATGAGCAGTTCTTC. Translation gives CASSLNSGSSYNEQFF. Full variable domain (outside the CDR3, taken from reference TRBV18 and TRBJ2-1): NAGVMQNPRHLVRRRGQEARLRCSPMKGHSHVYWYRQLPEEGLKFMVYLQKENIIDESGMPKERFSAEFPKEGPSILRIQQVVRGDSAAYFCASSLNSGSSYNEQFFGPGTRLTVL.